Sequencing of this T cell receptor (beta chain) was carried out in a study of CD8 T cells in Susac syndrome. Regarding this clonotype: The antigen is unknown.

About 0.5 to 1 ug RNA was reverse transcribed with random hexamers. Each CDR3 protein gets one entry after TCRdb re-called the immunoSEQ multiplex PCR reads with MiXCR. The sample includes 300,000 or so distinct CDR3 sequences, approximately 90% of them seen just once. The germline gives CDR1 SQVTM, CDR2 ANQGSEA. With 4 bases clipped from V and 7 bases from J, the junction kept 12 bases outside the gene matches. CDR3 length: 17 residues. The authors sequenced TCR beta from blood CD8+ and CD4+ T cells. The multiple sclerosis control group comprised treatment-naive patients with stable or active relapsing-remitting disease. Notes on the study in general: The study admitted that it had a relatively small number of individuals in its TCR sequencing and HLA analysis.

Material for sequencing was CD4+ T cells from PBMCs. The clonotype comes from a human donor with multiple sclerosis. The chain couples TRBV29-1 to TRBJ2-1; 14 bases fit TRBD2. CDR3 nucleotide sequence: TGCAGCGTTGCGGGACTAGCGGGAGCGTTAAGAGCGAATGAGCAGTTCTTC. The encoded protein is CSVAGLAGALRANEQFF.